The present entry profiles one TCR beta chain with its context. Its antigen is unknown. No base quality information exists; no much larger clone differs at one position. Library generation was performed with the immunoSEQ multiplex PCR assay. TCRdb mirrors the immuneACCESS table, restricted to in-frame sequences. Some clones are absent from its copies; in checked studies, under half trace to an unresolved V gene, and the reason for the others is unknown. A total of over 80,000 clones appear in this sample, around 96% of them only once. The ten largest clonotypes hold roughly 0.33% of the sample. The sample is drawn from a study of technical replicates of blood from a handful of donors (dated by TCRdb to the late 2010s). From its cysteine to its phenylalanine, the CDR3 spans 14 amino acids. Just CDR3 DNA is preserved here, 42 bases in frame from base 1. The germline V gene provides CDR1 SQVTM and CDR2 ANQGSEA. V is reduced by 7 bases and J by 0 bases, leaving a spacing of 13 bases between them.

The sequenced sample was T cells isolated from PBMCs. The origin of this receptor is a human donor in good health. The chain is encoded by TRBV29-1 joined to TRBJ1-5; the D segment could be TRBD1, given 5 matching bases. CDR3 reads: CSALTDYSNQPQHF. The DNA sequence is TGCAGCGCCCTGACAGATTATAGCAATCAGCCCCAGCATTTT.